Below, 12 T cell receptor beta chains from the same sample are listed, as sequenced in a study of spatial heterogeneity in lung cancer. Regarding time point: sample taken at primary tumor resection. TCRdb redid the calling of the 5' RACE reads with MiXCR, one entry per CDR3 protein. The table records around 5,000 distinct CDR3 sequences, roughly 5% of them present only once. This material consisted of normal lung tissue next to the tumor, taken at surgery. The origin of the receptors is a female donor with early-stage non-small cell lung cancer.

This clonotype showed up just a few times. The rearrangement joins TRBV5-6 to TRBJ2-3; D is unresolved. Looked up from germline, CDR1 is SGHDT and CDR2 is YYEEEE. Trimming cost V 1 base and J 1 base, with 13 bases left between them. This CDR3 contains 16 residues. The CDR3 region has the DNA TGTGCCAGCAGCTTGCTGCTAGAATGGGGCACAGATACGCAGTATTTT. Its translation: CASSLLLEWGTDTQYF.

At least ten counts were recorded for this clonotype. This chain links TRBV27 with TRBJ1-2; perhaps TRBD1 as D (6 bases). V lost 3 bases to trimming and J lost 4 bases, with 18 bases between them. In germline, CDR1 is MNHEY, CDR2 SMNVEV (reference sequence). CDR3 size: 16 residues. CDR3 sequence (DNA): TGTGCCAGCAGTTTTGGGATCGGACAGACAGGCTATGGCTACACCTTC. This encodes CASSFGIGQTGYGYTF.

This clonotype showed up many times. V is TRBV5-1 and J is TRBJ1-2; 9 positions agree with TRBD1. Trimming took 4 bases from V and 7 from J; bases not matched to a gene: 17. The CDR3 length is 17 residues. Germline V lookup: CDR1 SGHRS, CDR2 YFSETQ. CDR3 nucleotide sequence: TGCGCCAGCAGCCGGAGCGGTGAGGGACAGGGCGCCAGTGGCTACACCTTC. Amino acids: CASSRSGEGQGASGYTF.

Within the sample, this clonotype is medium-sized. The J gene is TRBJ1-2, the V gene TRBV6-6; 9 nucleotides agree with TRBD1. The ends lost 4 bases at V and 4 bases at J; junction bases unmatched: 10. The CDR3 consists of 16 residues. Germline V gene data show CDR1 as MNHNY and CDR2 as SVGAGI (reference sequence). The CDR3 DNA reads as TGTGCCAGCAGTTCATCCCGGGACAGGGTCGGCTATGGCTACACCTTC. This translates into CASSSSRDRVGYGYTF.

This clonotype has a count of ten or more. The chain combines TRBV3-1 with TRBJ2-1, with a tentative D call TRBD1 (6 bases). Trimming pared 4 bases from V and 7 bases from J, leaving 11 bases between. CDR3 length: 13 amino acids. The germline CDR1 and CDR2 sequences are LGHDT and YNNKEL (reference sequence). The CDR3 spells CASSPDRMNEQFF. CDR3 sequence (DNA): TGTGCCAGCAGCCCAGACAGGATGAATGAGCAGTTCTTC.

In its sample, this clonotype ranks as medium-sized. This chain joins TRBV15 and TRBJ2-5; 11 bases fit TRBD1. Germline V gene sequence: CDR1 LNHNV, CDR2 YYDKDF (reference sequence). V was clipped by 1 base and J by 4 bases; unmatched bases: 8. The CDR3 contains 17 residues. CDR3: CATSRALGQGAGETQYF. Here the CDR3 DNA reads TGTGCCACCAGCAGAGCCCTTGGACAGGGGGCGGGAGAGACCCAGTACTTC.

By share, this clonotype counts as medium-sized. The chain is built from TRBV27 and TRBJ2-7; unclear D gene. The CDR3 spans 12 residues. Trimming pared 2 bases from V and 7 bases from J, leaving 9 bases between. Germline CDR1 reads MNHEY; CDR2 reads SMNVEV (reference sequence). This CDR3 reads CASSLPSTEQYF. CDR3 nucleotide sequence: TGTGCCAGCAGTTTACCCTCAACGGAGCAGTACTTC.

This clonotype occurred many times. This CDR3 reads CAWQRVLSHYGYTF. The CDR3 region has the DNA TGTGCCTGGCAGCGTGTACTTAGCCACTATGGCTACACCTTC. This chain connects TRBV30 to TRBJ1-2; unclear D gene. The germline V and J ends were trimmed by 5 bases and 3 bases, with 16 bases remaining between them. The germline V gene has CDR1 GTSNPN and CDR2 SVGIG (reference sequence). This CDR3 has 14 residues. The entire variable domain, with the rest obtained from reference TRBV30 and TRBJ1-2, is as follows: SQTIHQWPATLVQPVGSPLSLECTVEGTSNPNLYWYRQAAGRGLQLLFYSVGIGQISSEVPQNLSASRPQDRQFILSSKKLLLSDSGFYLCAWQRVLSHYGYTFGSGTRLTVV.

This clonotype was seen only a few times. The J gene is TRBJ1-4, the V gene TRBV5-5; a possible D gene is TRBD1 (6 bases). This CDR3 spans 13 amino acids. Germline V lookup: CDR1 SGHKS, CDR2 YYEKEE (reference sequence). The V end was cut by 1 base, the J end by 6 bases, with 7 bases between. CDR3 nucleotide sequence: TGTGCCAGCAGCTTGAGGGGGGATGAAAAACTGTTTTTT. Translated: CASSLRGDEKLFF.

The sample holds many counts of this clonotype. The chain couples TRBV7-9 to TRBJ2-1; 10 bases match TRBD2. After removal of 1 base from V and 5 bases from J, the junction contained 14 bases not matched to a gene. CDR1 is SEHNR, CDR2 FQNEAQ, per germline (reference sequence). The CDR3 has 19 amino acids. The CDR3 sequence is CASSLESRLISGRDNEQFF. The CDR3, as DNA: TGTGCCAGCAGCTTAGAATCACGGTTGATAAGCGGGAGGGACAATGAGCAGTTCTTC. Looking up the rest from reference TRBV7-9 and TRBJ2-1 gives the full variable domain: DTGVSQNPRHKITKRGQNVTFRCDPISEHNRLYWYRQTLGQGPEFLTYFQNEAQLEKSRLLSDRFSAERPKGSFSTLEIQRTEQGDSAMYLCASSLESRLISGRDNEQFFGPGTRLTVL.

At least ten counts were recorded for this clonotype. The rearrangement joins TRBV7-9 to TRBJ2-5; TRBD1 matches at 7 bases. This CDR3 is built from 13 residues. Trimming took 11 bases from V and 5 from J; bases not matched to a gene: 11. The germline V gene has CDR1 SEHNR and CDR2 FQNEAQ (reference sequence). DNA of the CDR3: TGTGCCGGCACTCGACAGGGCGGCGAGACCCAGTACTTC. Translated: CAGTRQGGETQYF.

This clonotype was counted many times. This chain uses TRBV20-1 with TRBJ2-5; 9 bases map to TRBD1. The CDR3 contains 14 residues. V lost 5 bases, J lost 4 bases, and 8 bases stayed unmatched. Germline assignment: CDR1 DFQATT and CDR2 SNEGSKA (reference sequence). The CDR3 sequence is CSAAPGQGIETQYF. Written as DNA, the CDR3 is TGCAGTGCTGCCCCAGGACAGGGGATAGAGACCCAGTACTTC.